Listed here are 4 T cell receptor beta chains from one sample, sequenced in a study of blood T cell repertoires in COVID-19. Only in-frame clones appear in the TCRdb table, and some are missing; sequencing was by immunoSEQ multiplex PCR. The profile shows hundreds of thousands of clones, 88% of them singletons. The sequenced sample was PBMCs or T cells enriched from blood (not recorded which). The source is a woman between 18 and 29 years old who had been exposed to COVID-19.

Here the CDR3 reads CASSYYRDGYTF. For the CDR3, the DNA is TGTGCCAGCAGTTACTACAGGGATGGCTACACCTTC. The rearrangement uses TRBV6-2 or TRBV6-3 and TRBJ1-2; D may be TRBD1 (6 bases). Germline-derived CDR1 and CDR2 are MNHEY and SVGEGT. V gave up 1 base and J gave up 6 bases, with 6 bases separating them. This CDR3 spans 12 amino acids.

V gene TRBV27 combines with J gene TRBJ2-3, with TRBD2 matching over 11 bases. Germline V gene sequence: CDR1 MNHEY, CDR2 SMNVEV (reference sequence). The V gene end was trimmed by 6 bases and the J gene end by 2 bases; junction bases not matched to a gene: 4. The CDR3 is 15 amino acids. CDR3 region: CASRSSGGNTDTQYF. CDR3 DNA sequence: TGTGCCAGCAGATCTAGCGGGGGGAACACAGATACGCAGTATTTT.

This chain links TRBV3-1 (or the pseudogene TRBV3-2) with TRBJ2-1; D gene uncertain. V was pared by 4 bases and J by 1 base, with 14 bases between. CDR3 size: 16 residues. Germline CDR1 is LGHDT and CDR2 is YNNKEL (reference sequence). CDR3 loop: CASSPTRVASYNEQFF. In nucleotides, the CDR3 is TGTGCCAGCAGCCCCACACGGGTAGCTTCCTACAATGAGCAGTTCTTC.

V gene TRBV3-1 (or the pseudogene TRBV3-2) combines with J gene TRBJ1-2; no clear D gene. The CDR3 length is 13 residues. The V gene lost 3 bases and the J gene lost 7 bases, with 12 bases spanning the gap. The V gene's germline CDR1 is LGHDT and CDR2 YNNKEL (reference sequence). This CDR3 reads CASSHDTEGGYTF. Written as DNA, the CDR3 is TGTGCCAGCAGCCACGACACTGAGGGTGGCTACACCTTC.